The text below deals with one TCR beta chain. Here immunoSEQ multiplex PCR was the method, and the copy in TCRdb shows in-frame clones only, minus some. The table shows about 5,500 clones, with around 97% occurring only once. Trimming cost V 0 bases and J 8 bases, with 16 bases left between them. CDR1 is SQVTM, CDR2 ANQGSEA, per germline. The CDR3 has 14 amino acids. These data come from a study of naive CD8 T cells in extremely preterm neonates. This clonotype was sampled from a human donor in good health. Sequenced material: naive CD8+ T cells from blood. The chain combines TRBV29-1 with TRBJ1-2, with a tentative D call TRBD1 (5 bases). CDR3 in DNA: TGCAGCGTTGAAGATCGGGGAGGGGCGGAGGGCTACACCTTC. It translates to CSVEDRGGAEGYTF. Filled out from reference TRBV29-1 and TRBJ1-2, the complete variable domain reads SAVISQKPSRDICQRGTSLTIQCQVDSQVTMMFWYRQQPGQSLTLIATANQGSEATYESGFVIDKFPISRPNLTFSTLTVSNMSPEDSSIYLCSVEDRGGAEGYTFGSGTRLTVV.